The T cell receptor (beta chain) described here comes from a study of T cell responses to AZD1222 COVID-19 vaccine. Of note for this clone: What it recognizes is unknown.

Study observations and caveats: The donor cohort was predominantly white British with a female majority, and clonal diversity may have been underestimated. Researchers took repertoire samples only after the peak T cell response had come.

TCRdb's copy holds only in-frame clones and misses some; the assay was immunoSEQ multiplex PCR. Here the sample spans around 220,000 clones, around 94% being singletons. The V and J ends lost 0 bases and 0 bases respectively, with 7 bases between them. The germline gives CDR1 SGHRS, CDR2 YFSETQ. The CDR3 covers 15 residues. The source of this sequence is an adult who received the MenACWY meningococcal vaccine as a control. The V gene is TRBV5-1, the J gene TRBJ2-1; D uncertain. Sample: peripheral blood, taken 28 days after the second dose of the MenACWY control vaccine. Written as DNA, the CDR3 is TGCGCCAGCAGCTTGGTAGGAATCTCCTACAATGAGCAGTTCTTC. It is translated as CASSLVGISYNEQFF.